A single T cell receptor (beta chain) is shown here with its context. The entry originates in a study of T cell changes during pregnancy in multiple sclerosis. CDR3 length equals 13 residues. Per germline, CDR1 KGHSH and CDR2 LQKENI. Trimming took 7 bases from V and 5 from J, leaving 14 bases between them. Libraries were prepared by immunoSEQ multiplex PCR; TCRdb keeps only in-frame clonotypes and omits some of them. The table records over 45,000 clones, around nine tenths of them present only once. This clonotype was obtained from a female donor with multiple sclerosis, enrolled in a pregnancy study. Sequenced here: CD4+ T cells from peripheral blood mononuclear cells, sampled in the third trimester of pregnancy. The chain joins TRBV18 to TRBJ2-5, with D possibly being TRBD2 (6 bases). CDR3 DNA sequence: TGTGCCAGCTTATCAGGAGGAGGGGAGACCCAGTACTTC. Translating it yields CASLSGGGETQYF.